This T cell receptor (beta chain) was captured in a study of T cell responses to AZD1222 COVID-19 vaccine. Here immunoSEQ multiplex PCR was the method, and the copy in TCRdb shows in-frame clones only, minus some. The sample includes 110,000 to 150,000 clones, roughly 90% of them seen just once. In regard to this clone: Its target is unknown.

Overall study findings and caveats: Regions left unmutated in variants are reportedly the target of nearly half of spike-specific TCRs. Along spike, vaccine-associated CD4 TCRs were found throughout, with dominance at 160-218 and 743-854. Donors were largely white British and mainly female; clonal diversity was possibly underestimated.

This material consisted of peripheral blood, taken on day 0 of AZD1222 vaccination. This sequence was found in an adult in good health.

This CDR3 is CASSPPDRVGDQPQHF. DNA for the CDR3: TGTGCCAGCTCACCCCCAGACAGGGTCGGGGATCAGCCCCAGCATTTT. The chain recombines TRBV18 with TRBJ1-5, with 7 bases matching TRBD1. This CDR3 is 16 amino acids long. CDR1 and CDR2 from the germline V gene are KGHSH and LQKENI. V gave up 3 bases and J gave up 5 bases; unmatched junction bases: 10.